Given below is one TCR beta chain in context. As yet, its antigen is unknown. Per the germline V gene, CDR1 is PRHDT and CDR2 is FYEKMQ (reference sequence). The V and J ends lost 3 bases and 5 bases respectively, with 7 bases between them. The CDR3 consists of 12 residues. The record originates from a study of Tregs in tolerant kidney transplant recipients. Findings and limits, study-wide: This study did not directly address biological reproducibility. Tregs expanded with activated donor B cells seemed most donor-specific.

TCRdb's copy holds only in-frame clones and misses some; the assay was immunoSEQ multiplex PCR. The table records around 16,000 clones, approximately 94% of them present only once. This clonotype was sampled from a human donor in good health. The chain has TRBV13 and TRBJ1-1, with D unresolved. Sample: CD8+ T cells from blood. CDR3 DNA: TGTGCCAGCAGCTTGAGAGGAACTGAAGCTTTCTTT. Its protein product is CASSLRGTEAFF.